This is a list of T cell receptor beta chains from one sample in a study of Graves' ophthalmopathy and Graves' hyperthyroidism. Each CDR3 protein gets one entry after TCRdb re-called the multiplex PCR reads with MiXCR. The sample shows 400,000 or so distinct CDR3 sequences, about 17% of them seen only once. Sequencing used peripheral blood. Every receptor here comes from an adult woman with stable Graves' hyperthyroidism. Both conserved end residues are part of each CDR3. D genes are given only for firm matches. Clone size appears in some rows only: once, few, many, or a class for an expanded clone.

18,TRBV6-4,many,TRBJ2-7,NA,CASNFPPYDRDYSYEQYF,TGTGCCAGCAATTTTCCCCCCTACGACAGGGACTACTCCTACGAGCAGTACTTC
12,TRBV20-1,many,TRBJ2-7,NA,CSARIAEYEQYF,TGCAGTGCTAGAATCGCTGAATACGAGCAGTACTTC
14,TRBV29-1,NA,TRBJ2-5,TRBD2,CSVEAGGGLETQYF,TGCAGCGTTGAGGCGGGAGGGGGTTTAGAGACCCAGTACTTC
13,TRBV29-1,many,TRBJ2-7,TRBD2,CSVRLAPTYEQYF,TGCAGCGTCAGACTAGCGCCCACCTACGAGCAGTACTTC
12,TRBV12-3/TRBV12-4,many,TRBJ2-7,NA,CASSPGRYEQYF,TGTGCCAGCAGCCCCGGGCGTTACGAGCAGTACTTC
15,TRBV6-1,many,TRBJ2-7,NA,CTSRDRRGPLYEQYF,TGTACCAGCAGAGACCGACGGGGTCCCCTCTACGAGCAGTACTTC
16,TRBV5-1,many,TRBJ1-3,TRBD1,CASSVGQGFAGNTIYF,TGCGCCAGCAGCGTCGGACAGGGGTTTGCCGGAAACACCATATATTTT
19,TRBV6-2/TRBV6-3,many,TRBJ1-1,TRBD1,CASRPFGTGGGVLVTEAFF,TGTGCCAGCAGGCCCTTTGGGACAGGGGGCGGTGTGTTGGTCACTGAAGCTTTCTTT
16,TRBV7-9,many,TRBJ2-5,TRBD1,CASSVKPGQGSETQYF,TGTGCCAGCAGCGTTAAACCGGGACAGGGGTCAGAGACCCAGTACTTC
15,TRBV7-2,many,TRBJ2-7,NA,CASSLAGVTSYEQYF,TGTGCCAGCAGCTTAGCGGGCGTTACCTCCTACGAGCAGTACTTC
13,TRBV7-8,many,TRBJ2-7,NA,CASSLGGDVEQYF,TGTGCCAGCAGCTTAGGAGGAGACGTAGAGCAGTACTTC
16,TRBV6-2/TRBV6-3,many,TRBJ2-7,NA,CASSYSSPAYSYEQYF,TGTGCCAGCAGTTACTCCTCCCCGGCGTACTCCTACGAGCAGTACTTC
18,TRBV3-1,many,TRBJ2-4,NA,CASSQDRSGGWGKNIQYF,TGTGCCAGCAGCCAAGATAGGTCGGGGGGCTGGGGCAAAAACATTCAGTACTTC
15,TRBV2,many,TRBJ2-5,TRBD2,CASTPPAGGQETQYF,TGTGCCAGCACCCCCCCAGCGGGAGGGCAAGAGACCCAGTACTTC
14,TRBV19,NA,TRBJ2-2,TRBD2,CASSYGTSPGELFF,TGTGCCAGTAGCTATGGGACTAGCCCCGGGGAGCTGTTTTTT
12,TRBV4-1,many,TRBJ2-5,NA,CASSQDGRSQYF,TGCGCCAGCAGCCAAGACGGCCGATCCCAGTACTTC
11,TRBV11-2,NA,TRBJ2-7,NA,CASSPRTEHYF,TGTGCCAGCAGTCCCCGGACAGAACACTACTTC
13,TRBV18,many,TRBJ2-5,NA,CASSPGNQETQYF,TGTGCCAGCTCACCGGGAAACCAAGAGACCCAGTACTTC
16,TRBV7-9,few,TRBJ1-1,NA,CASSFTDSGAHTEAFF,TGTGCCAGCAGCTTCACCGACAGTGGGGCCCACACTGAAGCTTTCTTT
16,TRBV12-3/TRBV12-4,many,TRBJ1-5,NA,CASSLVPVYSNQPQHF,TGTGCCAGCAGTTTAGTTCCAGTTTATAGCAATCAGCCCCAGCATTTT
14,TRBV2,NA,TRBJ1-5,NA,CASSEGSVEQPQHF,TGTGCCAGCAGTGAAGGGTCTGTTGAACAGCCCCAGCATTTT
15,TRBV11-2,few,TRBJ2-6,TRBD1,CASSWGTAGANVLTF,TGTGCCAGCAGCTGGGGGACAGCTGGGGCCAACGTCCTGACTTTC
15,TRBV7-2,many,TRBJ1-2,NA,CASSLRGGPDYGYTF,TGTGCCAGCAGCTTAAGAGGGGGGCCTGACTATGGCTACACCTTC
13,TRBV2,NA,TRBJ2-4,TRBD1,CASKWDRENIQYF,TGTGCCAGCAAGTGGGACAGAGAAAACATTCAGTACTTC
15,TRBV7-8,many,TRBJ2-7,NA,CASSSPPGSTYEQYF,TGTGCCAGCAGCTCCCCTCCCGGGTCCACCTACGAGCAGTACTTC
14,TRBV20-1,many,TRBJ2-7,NA,CSAYSRDVTYEQYF,TGCAGTGCTTACAGCCGGGACGTAACCTACGAGCAGTACTTC
16,TRBV12-3/TRBV12-4,many,TRBJ1-5,NA,CASSLSSRGSNQPQHF,TGTGCCAGCAGTTTGAGTTCCAGGGGCAGCAATCAGCCCCAGCATTTT
15,TRBV27,many,TRBJ2-3,TRBD1,CASSRGTGGTDTQYF,TGTGCCAGCAGCCGAGGGACAGGGGGAACAGATACGCAGTATTTT
15,TRBV13,many,TRBJ1-3,NA,CASSVLGSSGNTIYF,TGTGCCAGCAGCGTTCTCGGGAGCTCTGGAAACACCATATATTTT
13,TRBV20-1,many,TRBJ2-2,NA,CSAPQGVTGELFF,TGCAGTGCCCCACAAGGGGTTACCGGGGAGCTGTTTTTT
13,TRBV20-1,many,TRBJ2-7,NA,CSAQGEASPKQYF,TGCAGTGCCCAGGGCGAGGCTAGCCCGAAGCAGTACTTC
14,TRBV7-9,many,TRBJ1-2,TRBD1,CAIAPGTGVYGYTF,TGTGCCATCGCTCCCGGGACAGGAGTCTATGGCTACACCTTC
15,TRBV20-1,NA,TRBJ1-6,NA,CSAGGDGEINSPLHF,TGCAGTGCTGGGGGCGACGGGGAAATTAATTCACCCCTCCACTTT
15,TRBV6-2/TRBV6-3,NA,TRBJ1-5,NA,CASSFGTFDDQPQHF,TGTGCCAGCAGTTTCGGGACGTTCGACGATCAGCCCCAGCATTTT
15,TRBV20-1,few,TRBJ2-7,TRBD2,CSASYPTSGSNEQYF,TGCAGTGCTAGTTACCCGACTAGCGGGAGCAACGAGCAGTACTTC
17,TRBV19,NA,TRBJ2-2,TRBD2,CAGSIRRTSGMTGELFF,TGTGCCGGTAGTATAAGGAGGACTAGCGGGATGACCGGGGAGCTGTTTTTT
14,TRBV5-1,NA,TRBJ2-5,NA,CASSSRQEGETQYF,TGCGCCAGCAGCTCGCGGCAGGAGGGAGAGACCCAGTACTTC
14,TRBV5-1,few,TRBJ2-5,NA,CASTGGGVMETQYF,TGCGCCAGCACGGGCGGTGGGGTGATGGAGACCCAGTACTTC
13,TRBV6-1,many,TRBJ1-1,NA,CASSREGFTEAFF,TGTGCCAGCAGTCGTGAGGGGTTCACTGAAGCTTTCTTT
17,TRBV24-1,NA,TRBJ2-5,TRBD2,CATSDWTGTSGEETQYF,TGTGCCACCAGTGATTGGACTGGGACTAGCGGAGAAGAGACCCAGTACTTC
14,TRBV12-3/TRBV12-4,many,TRBJ2-4,NA,CASSYAGRENIQYF,TGTGCCAGCAGCTACGCTGGCAGGGAAAACATTCAGTACTTC
14,TRBV6-5,many,TRBJ2-5,TRBD2,CASSSAGGPQTQYF,TGTGCCAGCAGTTCTGCGGGGGGGCCACAGACCCAGTACTTC
8,TRBV18,many,TRBJ2-6,NA,CASSPVTF,TGTGCCAGCTCACCAGTGACTTTC